A selection of T cell receptor beta chains follows, all from one sample in a study of monozygotic twins with cystic fibrosis. Repertoires were generated with immunoSEQ multiplex PCR, while TCRdb's copy carries only in-frame clones and drops some. Of about 14,000 clones listed, just under 95% are singletons. The sample consisted of blood. These receptors were collected from a girl aged 2 to 9 with cystic fibrosis. Each CDR3 is given with its conserved first and last residue. D genes are given only for firm matches.

D gene	V gene	J gene	CDR3 DNA	CDR3 protein
.	TRBV14	TRBJ2-6	TGTGCCAGCAGACCCAAACCAGGGTACTCTGGGGCCAACGTCCTGACTTTC	CASRPKPGYSGANVLTF
.	TRBV9	TRBJ1-5	TGTGCCAGCAGCTTCAAAGATAGCAATCAGCCCCAGCATTTT	CASSFKDSNQPQHF
.	TRBV29-1	TRBJ2-7	TGCAGCGTTGCCCTGACAGTTTCCTACGAGCAGTACTTC	CSVALTVSYEQYF
.	TRBV18	TRBJ2-2	TGTGCCAGCTCACCAGCGGGCCCAGGGAACACCGGGGAGCTGTTTTTT	CASSPAGPGNTGELFF
TRBD1	TRBV7-8	TRBJ2-5	TGTGCCAGCAGCCCCGCCCGGACAGGGCTGGAGACCCAGTACTTC	CASSPARTGLETQYF
.	TRBV4-1	TRBJ1-3	TGCGCCAGCAGCCCAACAGGCTCTGGAAACACCATATATTTT	CASSPTGSGNTIYF
.	TRBV4-3	TRBJ2-3	TGCGCCAGCAGCCAAGAGAGTACGGGTAGCACAGATACGCAGTATTTT	CASSQESTGSTDTQYF
.	TRBV2	TRBJ2-6	TGTGCCAGCACGAGGGCTGGGGCCAACGTCCTGACTTTC	CASTRAGANVLTF
.	TRBV7-9	TRBJ2-3	TGTGCCAGCAGCCCCCGGGGAGCGTCAGATACGCAGTATTTT	CASSPRGASDTQYF
.	TRBV14	TRBJ2-2	TGTGCCAGCAGCGTAGATATCGGACCCAACACCGGGGAGCTGTTTTTT	CASSVDIGPNTGELFF
TRBD2	TRBV7-3	TRBJ2-7	TGTGCCAGCAGCTTAAGGACTAGCGGGAGCGAGCAGTACTTC	CASSLRTSGSEQYF
TRBD2	TRBV5-8	TRBJ2-5	TGTGCCAGCAGCCCCGGACTAGCGGGTGGTGAGACCCAGTACTTC	CASSPGLAGGETQYF
TRBD2	TRBV9	TRBJ2-5	TGTGCCAGCAGCGAACTAGCGGTGGGGGAGACCCAGTACTTC	CASSELAVGETQYF
.	TRBV30	TRBJ1-2	TGTGCCTGGAGTTGGCAGAACTATGGCTACACCTTC	CAWSWQNYGYTF
TRBD1	TRBV28	TRBJ2-7	TGTGCCAGCAGTTTTTCCATGGGACAGACCTTCTCCTACGAGCAGTACTTC	CASSFSMGQTFSYEQYF
.	TRBV5-1	TRBJ2-5	TGCGCCAGCAGCCCAGGGGGGACCCAACAAGAGACCCAGTACTTC	CASSPGGTQQETQYF
.	TRBV19	TRBJ1-5	TGTGCCAGTAGTAGCGACAGCATCAATCAGCCCCAGCATTTT	CASSSDSINQPQHF
.	TRBV5-1	TRBJ1-2	TGCGCCAGCAGCCCGGGGCCTACCAGTGGCTACACCTTC	CASSPGPTSGYTF
.	TRBV5-5	TRBJ1-5	TGTGCCAGCAGCTTGGCCCGACAGACCAATCAGCCCCAGCATTTT	CASSLARQTNQPQHF
TRBD1	TRBV28	TRBJ1-1	TGTGCCAGCACTGACGCCGGGACAGCGAACACTGAAGCTTTCTTT	CASTDAGTANTEAFF